These 22 T cell receptor beta chains share one sample of origin, sequenced in a study of regulatory T cells in long-lasting Graves disease. Relying on iRepertoire HTBI primers and Arm-PCR of CDR3 regions, the team built TCR beta libraries. TCRdb re-called the multiplex PCR reads with MiXCR, one entry per CDR3 protein. The table lists 400,000 to 450,000 distinct CDR3 sequences, around 20% of them singletons. The time point is: persistent/refractory GD, antithyroid drugs over 5 years with positive TRAb. Researchers made the TCR library from RNA that was extracted from PBMCs. Material: peripheral blood mononuclear cells (PBMCs), obtained when the disease was refractory, from a patient treated with antithyroid drugs. These receptor sequences come from a female donor with Graves disease.

This clonotype was detected only a few times. The chain couples TRBV7-2 to TRBJ1-5, with D possibly matching TRBD1 (6 bases). Trimming shortened V by 7 bases and J by 5 bases, and 18 bases separated the two germline ends. This CDR3 has 15 residues. Per germline, CDR1 SGHTA and CDR2 FQGNSA. The chain's CDR3 is CASTRTGGDDQPQHF. As DNA, the CDR3 is TGTGCCAGCACCCGAACCGGGGGCGACGATCAGCCCCAGCATTTT. Drawing the rest from reference TRBV7-2 and TRBJ1-5, the complete variable domain is GAGVSQSPSNKVTEKGKDVELRCDPISGHTALYWYRQSLGQGLEFLIYFQGNSAPDKSGLPSDRFSAERTGGSVSTLTIQRTQQEDSAVYLCASTRTGGDDQPQHFGDGTRLSIL.

This clonotype has only a few counts. This chain links TRBV15 with TRBJ2-7; a possible D gene is TRBD1 (5 bases). The CDR3 consists of 13 residues. Trimming took 0 bases from V and 6 from J, leaving 9 bases between them. Germline V CDR1 and CDR2: LNHNV, YYDKDF (reference sequence). The CDR3: CATSRDRALEQYF. CDR3 DNA: TGTGCCACCAGCAGAGACAGGGCACTCGAGCAGTACTTC. The complete variable domain, with remaining parts taken from reference TRBV15 and TRBJ2-7, reads DAMVIQNPRYQVTQFGKPVTLSCSQTLNHNVMYWYQQKSSQAPKLLFHYYDKDFNNEADTPDNFQSRRPNTSFCFLDIRSPGLGDTAMYLCATSRDRALEQYFGPGTRLTVT.

This clonotype appeared many times. The V call is TRBV7-2, the J call TRBJ2-2, with 13 bases matching TRBD2. Trimming removed 5 bases from V and 5 bases from J; junction bases left unmatched: 2. The CDR3 runs to 15 residues. Germline V gives CDR1 SGHTA, CDR2 FQGNSA. As DNA, the CDR3 is TGTGCCAGCAGCCGGGGACTAGCGGGGACCGGGGAGCTGTTTTTT. It is translated as CASSRGLAGTGELFF.

This clonotype was found many times. This chain links TRBV2 with TRBJ1-3; 9 nucleotides line up with TRBD1. Germline CDR1 SNHLY, CDR2 FYNNEI. The J segment lost 5 bases and the V segment lost 10 bases, leaving 6 bases of the junction unmatched. The CDR3 is 13 residues long. CDR3 nucleotide sequence: TGTGCCACCGGACAGGGGTGGCGAAACACCATATATTTT. It encodes CATGQGWRNTIYF.

This clonotype has at least ten counts. The rearrangement joins TRBV7-2 to TRBJ1-1; 8 bases map to TRBD1. V lost 5 bases to trimming and J lost 2 bases; unmatched junction nucleotides: 10. The CDR3 covers 16 residues. Per germline, CDR1 SGHTA and CDR2 FQGNSA. CDR3 in amino acids: CASSQGAGGRNTEAFF. The CDR3 nucleotides are TGTGCCAGCAGCCAAGGGGCAGGGGGCCGAAACACTGAAGCTTTCTTT.

The chain links TRBV24-1 to TRBJ2-2; 8 bases fit TRBD1. The CDR3 covers 16 residues. V trimming: 3 bases; J trimming: 2 bases; junction bases outside the gene matches: 4. CDR1 and CDR2 (germline): KGHDR, SFDVKD. CDR3: CATSDTGTGNTGELFF. In DNA, the CDR3 is TGTGCCACCAGTGATACCGGGACAGGAAACACCGGGGAGCTGTTTTTT.

The rearrangement links TRBV20-1 to TRBJ2-2; D tentatively reads TRBD1 or TRBD2 (6 bases each). The CDR3 is 14 amino acids. V lost 3 bases and J lost 0, with 8 bases in between. The germline CDR1 and CDR2 sequences are DFQATT and SNEGSKA (reference sequence). CDR3 bases: TGCAGTGCTAGTAGGGGGGCGAACACCGGGGAGCTGTTTTTT. Its translation: CSASRGANTGELFF.

The rearrangement joins TRBV18 to TRBJ1-3; D remains ambiguous. V gave up 2 bases and J gave up 3 bases, with 2 bases separating them. The CDR3 length is 12 residues. Germline V CDR1 and CDR2: KGHSH, LQKENI. The CDR3 DNA reads as TGTGCCAGCTCACCAGATGGAAACACCATATATTTT. This encodes CASSPDGNTIYF.

The chain employs TRBV29-1 and TRBJ1-1, with 9 bases lining up with TRBD1. The CDR3 loop spans 15 amino acids. Germline-derived CDR1 and CDR2 are SQVTM and ANQGSEA. With 5 bases clipped from V and 5 bases from J, the junction kept 12 bases outside the gene matches. The CDR3 coding sequence is TGCAGCGTTTCCGGGACAGGGATCGGGGGAACTGAAGCTTTCTTT. Translating it yields CSVSGTGIGGTEAFF.

The V gene is TRBV28, the J gene TRBJ1-3; 7 bases are a match to TRBD1. This CDR3 contains 13 residues. Germline V CDR1 and CDR2: MDHEN, SYDVKM. With V trimmed by 5 bases and J by 4 bases, 2 bases remained unmatched. The CDR3 nucleotides read TGTGCCAGCAGTACAGGGGTCGGAAACACCATATATTTT. Its protein product is CASSTGVGNTIYF. The full variable domain, its missing parts supplied by reference TRBV28 and TRBJ1-3, is DVKVTQSSRYLVKRTGEKVFLECVQDMDHENMFWYRQDPGLGLRLIYFSYDVKMKEKGDIPEGYSVSREKKERFSLILESASTNQTSMYLCASSTGVGNTIYFGEGSWLTVV.

The J gene is TRBJ1-1, the V gene TRBV28, with TRBD1 as a possible D gene (6 bases). Looked up from germline, CDR1 is MDHEN and CDR2 is SYDVKM. This CDR3 spans 12 amino acids. Between the trimmed V and J ends, which lost 10 bases and 11 bases, there was a span of 20 bases. The DNA of the CDR3 is TGTGCCATCTCGGGGGCGTCTGGATTGGCTTTCTTT. Its translation: CAISGASGLAFF.

The table lists this clonotype with many counts. The V call is TRBV28, the J call TRBJ2-6, with 8 nucleotides matching TRBD2. Germline V gene sequence: CDR1 MDHEN, CDR2 SYDVKM. V lost 10 bases and J lost 4; bases outside the gene matches: 6. This CDR3 spans 14 amino acids. The CDR3 spells CAIGRGAGANVLTF. CDR3 sequence (DNA): TGTGCCATCGGGAGGGGAGCCGGGGCCAACGTCCTGACTTTC.

The chain couples TRBV29-1 to TRBJ2-3; 10 bases agree with TRBD1. Germline assignment: CDR1 SQVTM and CDR2 ANQGSEA. Germline trimming cut 8 bases from V and 6 bases from J; bases unmatched to any gene: 8. CDR3 length: 13 residues. CDR3 coding DNA: TGCAGCCCGCGGGACAGGGGTTCGGATACGCAGTATTTT. Amino acid sequence: CSPRDRGSDTQYF.

CDR3 DNA: TGTGCCAGCAGCTTAGATTGGGAACAGGGCCCTCCCTACAATCAGCCCCAGCATTTT. Translating it yields CASSLDWEQGPPYNQPQHF. This chain links TRBV7-2 with TRBJ1-5, with TRBD1 as a possible D gene (6 bases). This CDR3 is 19 amino acids long. Per the germline V gene, CDR1 is SGHTA and CDR2 is FQGNSA. Trimming took off 1 base at V and 3 bases at J, with 22 bases between the two ends.

In regard to this clonotype: A much larger clone differs by one base, so this may be a read error. V and J are TRBV6-5 and TRBJ1-4; the D is unclear. Germline V gives CDR1 MNHEY, CDR2 SVGAGI. V lost 3 bases to trimming and J lost 8 bases, with 10 bases between them. The CDR3 extends over 13 amino acids. DNA of the CDR3: TGTGCCAGCAGTTATTTGAGAAACGAAAAACTGTTTTTT. Its translation: CASSYLRNEKLFF.

V usage is TRBV6-1 and J usage is TRBJ2-3; TRBD1 aligns across 7 bases. The V and J ends lost 4 bases and 2 bases, in that order; junction bases with no gene match: 3. Germline loops: CDR1 MNHNS, CDR2 SASEGT. The CDR3 consists of 14 residues. CDR3 bases: TGTGCCAGCAGTGGCAGGGGGTTCACAGATACGCAGTATTTT. Protein sequence: CASSGRGFTDTQYF.

In regard to this clonotype: The germline gene is not matched at one end of the junction; a read error may be the cause. This chain uses TRBV28 with TRBJ2-2; D perhaps matches TRBD2 (5 bases). The CDR3 is 16 residues long. Germline V gene data show CDR1 as MDHEN and CDR2 as SYDVKM. Written as DNA, the CDR3 is TGTGCCAGCAGTTTTCTCAACCAGACGGGCACCGGGGAGCTGCTTTTT. Protein: CASSFLNQTGTGELLF.

The CDR3 nucleotides are TGCGCCAGCAGGGACAATACAGAAGCTTTCTTT. Translation gives CASRDNTEAFF. This sequence joins TRBV5-1 and TRBJ1-1; TRBD1 might be the D (5 bases). V lost 5 bases to trimming and J lost 8 bases, with 10 bases between them. The length of the CDR3 is 11 residues. The V gene's germline CDR1 is SGHRS and CDR2 YFSETQ.

This clonotype was counted only a few times. The J gene is TRBJ1-2, the V gene TRBV20-1; D perhaps matches TRBD1 (6 bases). V shed 0 bases and J shed 7 bases, with 15 bases lying between them. The CDR3 is 14 residues long. Per germline, CDR1 DFQATT and CDR2 SNEGSKA (reference sequence). DNA of the CDR3: TGCAGTGCTAGAGACGCGGGGGGGGGCATTGGCTACACCTTC. Translation: CSARDAGGGIGYTF.

This clonotype was seen ten or more times. The gene calls are TRBV28 and TRBJ1-1; D is unresolved. V lost 2 bases to trimming and J lost 7 bases, with 8 bases between them. The CDR3 loop spans 12 amino acids. Germline loops: CDR1 MDHEN, CDR2 SYDVKM. The CDR3 DNA reads as TGTGCCAGCAGTTTACGCGGGGTTGAAGCTTTCTTT. Its protein is CASSLRGVEAFF.

Only one count was recorded for this clonotype. A single base is all that separates this from a far larger clone, so a read error is likely. The V call is TRBV7-9, the J call TRBJ2-7; 7 bases are a match to TRBD1. With V trimmed by 3 bases and J by 6 bases, 5 bases remained unmatched. CDR3 length: 13 residues. In germline, CDR1 is SEHNR, CDR2 FQNEAQ (reference sequence). This CDR3 is CASSLGQTCEQYF. As DNA, the CDR3 is TGTGCCAGCAGCTTGGGACAGACCTGCGAGCAGTACTTC. Drawing the rest from reference TRBV7-9 and TRBJ2-7, the complete variable domain is DTGVSQNPRHKITKRGQNVTFRCDPISEHNRLYWYRQTLGQGPEFLTYFQNEAQLEKSRLLSDRFSAERPKGSFSTLEIQRTEQGDSAMYLCASSLGQTCEQYFGPGTRLTVT.

J is TRBJ2-2 and V is TRBV19; a weak D match, TRBD2 (5 bases). Germline CDR1 reads LNHDA; CDR2 reads SQIVND (reference sequence). Deletions cut 3 bases from V and 0 bases from J, with 14 bases between. The CDR3 has 17 amino acids. CDR3 in amino acids: CASSIGETYANTGELFF. In DNA form, the CDR3 reads TGTGCCAGTAGTATCGGGGAGACATACGCGAACACCGGGGAGCTGTTTTTT.